The 18 T cell receptor beta chains below were found in one sample sequenced in a study of T-cell reconstitution after alpha-beta-depleted transplantation in children. TCRbeta library preparation incorporated unique molecular identifiers. TCRdb re-derived calls from the PCR reads in MiXCR, one entry per CDR3 protein. The repertoire has 350,000 to 500,000 distinct CDR3 sequences, over 40% of them found once; the top ten carry under 30%. Here the sequenced sample was PBMCs, taken before TCRalphabeta/CD19-depleted stem cell transplant. All receptors come from a girl aged 2 to 9 with aplastic anemia, due to receive a stem cell transplant.

The chain links TRBV20-1 to TRBJ2-5, with TRBD1 identical over 11 bases. The CDR3 is 17 amino acids. With 1 base clipped from V and 3 bases from J, the junction kept 10 bases outside the gene matches. CDR1 is DFQATT and CDR2 is SNEGSKA in the germline V gene (reference sequence). CDR3 region: CSARGGTGGEMEETQYF. The CDR3 nucleotides are TGCAGTGCTAGAGGGGGGACAGGGGGAGAAATGGAAGAGACCCAGTACTTC.

Regarding this clonotype: The junction and the germline gene differ at one end; a read error may be behind it. This chain uses TRBV12-3 or TRBV12-4 with TRBJ2-7; a weak D match, TRBD2 (6 bases). There are 14 residues in the CDR3. CDR3 nucleotide sequence: TGTGCCAGCCCACTCCACGACGGAGGGCCAGATAGGGACTTC. It codes for CASPLHDGGPDRDF.

A few counts support this clonotype. This rearrangement joins TRBV6-5 to TRBJ2-5; tentatively, D is TRBD1 or TRBD2 (5 bases each). Germline V gene sequence: CDR1 MNHEY, CDR2 SVGAGI. V was trimmed by 4 bases and J by 5 bases, leaving 17 bases between them. The CDR3 covers 15 residues. The CDR3 reads CASSLGRYALETQYF. CDR3 in DNA: TGTGCCAGCAGTTTGGGACGATACGCGTTGGAGACCCAGTACTTC.

The chain joins TRBV5-1 to TRBJ2-1, with D possibly TRBD2 on 5 matching bases. The V and J ends lost 0 bases and 3 bases respectively, with 10 bases between them. CDR3 length: 15 residues. Germline V CDR1 and CDR2: SGHRS, YFSETQ. CDR3 protein: CASSLAERNYNEQFF. CDR3 DNA: TGCGCCAGCAGCTTGGCCGAGCGGAACTACAATGAGCAGTTCTTC.

This rearrangement joins TRBV6-5 to TRBJ1-1, with 7 bases aligning to TRBD1. CDR3 length: 16 residues. Germline values: CDR1 MNHEY, CDR2 SVGAGI. The J segment lost 0 bases and the V segment lost 5 bases, leaving 9 bases of the junction unmatched. The CDR3 loop reads CASSLLGTDVNTEAFF. CDR3 in DNA: TGTGCCAGCAGTCTACTGGGGACAGATGTGAACACTGAAGCTTTCTTT.

The chain links TRBV10-3 to TRBJ2-2; TRBD2 matches 15 bases. Germline CDR1 ENHRY, CDR2 SYGVKD. The CDR3 spans 19 residues. V trimming: 2 bases; J trimming: 1 base; junction bases outside the gene matches: 5. CDR3 bases: TGTGCCATCAGTGAGAGGGGACTAGCGGGGGGCGAGAACACCGGGGAGCTGTTTTTT. Its protein is CAISERGLAGGENTGELFF.

The V gene is TRBV11-2, the J gene TRBJ2-7; 8 bases agree with TRBD2. The CDR3 covers 15 residues. Unmatched junction bases numbered 6, after V lost 0 bases and J lost 5 bases. Germline V gives CDR1 SGHAT, CDR2 FQNNGV. The CDR3 bases are TGTGCCAGCAGCTTAGAGGGACTAGGAGGCCACGAGCAGTACTTC. It encodes CASSLEGLGGHEQYF.

Note on this clonotype: A much larger clone differs by one base, so this may be a read error. The chain uses TRBV10-3 and TRBJ2-2; tentatively, D is TRBD1 (6 bases). Germline V gene data show CDR1 as ENHRY and CDR2 as SYGVKD. This CDR3 has 13 residues. V gave up 10 bases and J gave up 1 base, with 10 bases separating them. The CDR3 coding sequence is TGTGCCAGCGGACAGCTGAACACCGGGGAGCTGTTTTTT. Residues: CASGQLNTGELFF.

This chain connects TRBV20-1 to TRBJ2-5; perhaps D is TRBD1 or TRBD2 (5 bases each). With 6 bases removed from V and 4 bases from J, the gap between germline ends came to 15 bases. Germline values: CDR1 DFQATT, CDR2 SNEGSKA (reference sequence). The CDR3 totals 13 residues. In nucleotides, the CDR3 is TGCAGTGCGGCGAGAACGGGACGAGAGACCCAGTACTTC. This encodes CSAARTGRETQYF.

This clonotype was recorded at least ten times. The rearrangement links TRBV20-1 to TRBJ2-7, with D perhaps given as TRBD1 or TRBD2 (6 bases each). Trimming removed 5 bases at V and 7 bases at J, with 21 bases between. The CDR3 loop spans 14 amino acids. Germline CDR1 DFQATT, CDR2 SNEGSKA (reference sequence). Here the CDR3 DNA reads TGCAGTGCTTTCAGGGGTAGAGGCGCGGGGGAGCAGTACTTC. Protein product: CSAFRGRGAGEQYF.

The chain has TRBV12-5 and TRBJ1-1; no reliable D call. Trimming stripped 0 bases from V and 0 bases from J, with 11 bases between. The CDR3 is 16 amino acids. Germline V gene lookup returns CDR1 LGHNT and CDR2 FRNRAP. For the CDR3, the DNA is TGTGCTAGTGGTTTGGTATCCGGGGATATGAACACTGAAGCTTTCTTT. Translating gives CASGLVSGDMNTEAFF.

This clonotype appeared once. The gene calls are TRBV3-1 and TRBJ2-5; unclear D gene. Germline V gene data show CDR1 as LGHDT and CDR2 as YNNKEL (reference sequence). V was trimmed by 6 bases and J by 5 bases, leaving 10 bases between them. The CDR3 has 12 residues. The CDR3 sequence is CASRTAVETQYF. The DNA of the CDR3 is TGTGCCAGCAGAACCGCTGTGGAGACCCAGTACTTC.

The CDR3 spells CASSEKGQGYTGELFF. CDR3 nucleotides: TGCGCCAGCAGTGAGAAGGGACAGGGGTACACCGGGGAGCTGTTTTTT. The chain is built from TRBV10-2 and TRBJ2-2; 10 nucleotides align to TRBD1. Unmatched junction bases numbered 3, after V lost 2 bases and J lost 3 bases. CDR1 and CDR2 from the germline V gene are WSHSY and SAAADI. The length of the CDR3 is 16 residues.

The genes are TRBV7-2 and TRBJ2-2; 9 bases align to TRBD1. From germline, CDR1 is SGHTA and CDR2 FQGNSA. V was pared by 5 bases and J by 4 bases, with 11 bases of the junction left unmatched. CDR3 length: 17 residues. The CDR3: CASSRYPGQGLTGELFF. The CDR3 nucleotides are TGTGCCAGCAGCCGATACCCGGGACAGGGCCTCACCGGGGAGCTGTTTTTT.

The chain combines TRBV5-4 with TRBJ2-7; TRBD2 matches 8 bases. There are 15 residues in the CDR3. From germline, CDR1 is SGHNT and CDR2 YYREEE (reference sequence). V shed 0 bases, J shed 7 bases, and the junction held 9 bases outside the gene matches. CDR3 DNA: TGTGCCAGCAGCTTGGGGCCGGGGGGGCCTGAAGAGCAGTACTTC. Its translation: CASSLGPGGPEEQYF.

The chain has TRBV4-1 and TRBJ2-7; D perhaps matches TRBD2 (6 bases). The CDR3 loop spans 13 amino acids. V was pared by 4 bases and J by 6 bases, with 13 bases between. CDR1 MGHRA and CDR2 YSYEKL come from the germline V gene. The CDR3 DNA sequence: TGCGCCAGCAGCCCCCGGGAAGCGGGCGAGCAGTACTTC. Its translation: CASSPREAGEQYF.

The chain recombines TRBV7-9 with TRBJ2-1, with 12 bases aligning to TRBD2. The CDR3 length is 14 residues. The germline V gene has CDR1 SEHNR and CDR2 FQNEAQ (reference sequence). The junction had 1 base not matched to a gene; V was cut back by 4 bases and J by 6 bases. CDR3 amino acids: CASSSTSGSNEQFF. For the CDR3, the DNA is TGTGCCAGCAGCTCGACTAGCGGGAGCAATGAGCAGTTCTTC.

This clonotype was observed a handful of times. The gene calls are TRBV4-2 and TRBJ1-2; D gene unclear. The germline V gene has CDR1 LGHNA and CDR2 YNFKEQ. With 4 bases removed from V and 5 bases from J, the gap between germline ends came to 11 bases. The CDR3 loop spans 13 amino acids. The CDR3 DNA follows: TGTGCCAGCAGCCCTGACGCAATATATGGCTACACCTTC. Protein sequence: CASSPDAIYGYTF.